This TCR beta chain was obtained from a study of shared T cell receptors in the human thymus. V lost 9 bases to trimming and J lost 0 bases, with 19 bases between them. The length of the CDR3 is 16 residues. Germline CDR1 is MRHNA and CDR2 is SNTAGT. Assay used: immunoSEQ multiplex PCR; TCRdb lists only in-frame clones, some missing. In the table there are roughly 660,000 clones, approximately 88% of which are singletons. A few counts support this clone. The data were also submitted as part of a second study, on human thymus T cells. This second study says: Thymus specimens were resections from corrective heart surgery. V and J gene usage appeared biased in thymic and blood repertoires. Highly overlapping thymic repertoires in unrelated individuals were reported by related research.

This sequence was found in a boy under two years old with a congenital heart defect. The chain combines TRBV6-4 with TRBJ2-3, with D perhaps TRBD1 (7 bases). Sequencing input: thymocytes. The DNA of the CDR3 is TGTGCCAGGAAAGGGGGCTGGGCGGGGAGCACAGATACGCAGTATTTT. Encoded protein: CARKGGWAGSTDTQYF.